These T cell receptor beta chains were read from a single sample in a study of OX40 agonist ivuxolimab in advanced cancers. The assay was immunoSEQ multiplex PCR, and TCRdb's table has in-frame clones only and misses some. The sample has 60,000 or so clones, 84% seen once. The sample consisted of CD4+ or CD8+ T cells sorted from blood, taken in a trial of the OX40 agonist ivuxolimab. These receptors were taken from an adult with an advanced solid tumor such as melanoma, head and neck, liver or kidney cancer. Both conserved end residues are part of each CDR3. The order of the fields is CDR3 DNA, CDR3 protein, V gene, clone size, J gene, D gene. A D gene is named only where the DNA matches it firmly. The size field is filled for only some rows; it gives once, few, many or a size class.

TGTGCCAGCTCACTGCCCAGAACAGGGGGCCTCAAGCAGTTCTTC,CASSLPRTGGLKQFF,TRBV18,-,TRBJ2-1,TRBD1
TGTGCCAGCAGCTTAAGTTCACCTAGTCCCCTATACGAGCAGTACTTC,CASSLSSPSPLYEQYF,TRBV7-2,-,TRBJ2-7,-
TGTGCCAGCAGCGCCCAGGGGGATAGCAATCAGCCCCAGCATTTT,CASSAQGDSNQPQHF,TRBV7-9,-,TRBJ1-5,TRBD1
TGTGCCAGCAGCCTCCGGGAGGGGGCAGCAGATACGCAGTATTTT,CASSLREGAADTQYF,TRBV9,-,TRBJ2-3,-
TGTGCCAGCAGCTCGATGGTTGGGGAGACCCAGTACTTC,CASSSMVGETQYF,TRBV11-2,-,TRBJ2-5,-
TGTGCCAGCAGTTACCCCACGGACAGGGGGACTGAAGCTTTCTTT,CASSYPTDRGTEAFF,TRBV6-6,-,TRBJ1-1,TRBD1
TGTGCCAGCAGCTCCCGACAGGAGAGCAATCAGCCCCAGCATTTT,CASSSRQESNQPQHF,TRBV5-6,-,TRBJ1-5,-
TGTGCCAGCAGCGTAGGGTTCGGCCAAGAGACCCAGTACTTC,CASSVGFGQETQYF,TRBV5-8,-,TRBJ2-5,-
TGTGCCAGCAGCCAAGAAGCCGGGACCGGGTTAAAAGCTACGCAGTATTTT,CASSQEAGTGLKATQYF,TRBV14,-,TRBJ2-3,-
TGTGCCAGCACCTTTCCAGGTACTAGCAATCAGCCCCAGCATTTT,CASTFPGTSNQPQHF,TRBV11-2,-,TRBJ1-5,-
TGTGCCATCAGTGTCACGGGGACTGAAGCTTTCTTT,CAISVTGTEAFF,TRBV10-3,-,TRBJ1-1,-
TGTGCCAGCAGTTCTACCATATACGAGCAGTACTTC,CASSSTIYEQYF,TRBV28,once,TRBJ2-7,-
TGTGCCAGCAGACAGGGGGGGCAGTACTTC,CASRQGGQYF,TRBV2,-,TRBJ2-7,TRBD1
TGTGCCAGCAGCCAAAGGGGGGACACTGAAGCTTTCTTT,CASSQRGDTEAFF,TRBV7-2,-,TRBJ1-1,-
TGTGCCAGCAGTGAATTAGGACAGGTGGGAAATTCACCCCTCCACTTT,CASSELGQVGNSPLHF,TRBV2,-,TRBJ1-6,TRBD1
TGTGCCAGCAGCCAAAGACACCACAATTCACCCCTCCACTTT,CASSQRHHNSPLHF,TRBV14,-,TRBJ1-6,-
TGTGCCAGTAATGAAGGACAGGGACGATACGGGGAGCTGTTTTTT,CASNEGQGRYGELFF,TRBV2,-,TRBJ2-2,TRBD1
TGTGCCAGCTTGCCCGGACTAGAAACAGATACGCAGTATTTT,CASLPGLETDTQYF,TRBV9,once,TRBJ2-3,TRBD2
TGTGCCAGCAGCCCCATGGGAGCCTACGAGCAGTACTTC,CASSPMGAYEQYF,TRBV7-9,-,TRBJ2-7,-
TGTGCCATCAGTGGAGGGGAGGGGAACACCGGGGAGCTGTTTTTT,CAISGGEGNTGELFF,TRBV10-3,-,TRBJ2-2,TRBD2
TGTGCCAGCAGCCGTTCCCCGGGACAGGGGATGGGGGAAGCTTTCTTT,CASSRSPGQGMGEAFF,TRBV7-9,-,TRBJ1-1,TRBD1
TGCGCCAGCAGCTTAGGGACAGCTGGGGCCAACGTCCTGACTTTC,CASSLGTAGANVLTF,TRBV5-1,-,TRBJ2-6,TRBD1
TGTGCCAGCAGCCGGACCGGGACAGGGTCAGATACGCAGTATTTT,CASSRTGTGSDTQYF,TRBV9,-,TRBJ2-3,TRBD1
TGTGCCAGCAGACGGACCCGGACAGGACTCCTCCAAGAGACCCAGTACTTC,CASRRTRTGLLQETQYF,TRBV7-8,few,TRBJ2-5,TRBD1
TGCGCCAGCAGCCAAGATCAATCCGGCAGCATGAACACTGAAGCTTTCTTT,CASSQDQSGSMNTEAFF,TRBV4-1,-,TRBJ1-1,-
TGTGCCAGCAGCTTATCACGTAGGGGCACAGATACGCAGTATTTT,CASSLSRRGTDTQYF,TRBV7-9,-,TRBJ2-3,-
TGTGCCTGGAGTGTAAAGGGACACCTTTCCTACGAGCAGTACTTC,CAWSVKGHLSYEQYF,TRBV30,-,TRBJ2-7,-
TGCGCCAGCAGCCAAGAACTAGCGACTCAAGAGACCCAGTACTTC,CASSQELATQETQYF,TRBV4-3,-,TRBJ2-5,TRBD2
TGTGCCAGCAGTCCGGCTAGCGGGCTGTACGAGCAGTACTTC,CASSPASGLYEQYF,TRBV2,-,TRBJ2-7,TRBD2
TGTGCCAGCAGCTCCGCGACAAACTATGGCTACACCTTC,CASSSATNYGYTF,TRBV7-9,few,TRBJ1-2,-
TGCGCCAGCAGCCAAGATTGGTCGGGGTTTAGCACAGATACGCAGTATTTT,CASSQDWSGFSTDTQYF,TRBV4-3,-,TRBJ2-3,-
TGTGCCAGCAGCGTAATGGGACAGGGTGACAATGAGCAGTTCTTC,CASSVMGQGDNEQFF,TRBV9,-,TRBJ2-1,TRBD1
TGTGCCAGCAGTACCTTCGGGCAGGGGGTTCGATATGGCTACACCTTC,CASSTFGQGVRYGYTF,TRBV27,-,TRBJ1-2,TRBD1
TGTGCCACCATCTCGGAGGGGACGGTACTCTCTTCTAGACTCTACGAGCAGTACTTC,CATISEGTVLSSRLYEQYF,TRBV28,-,TRBJ2-7,-
TGTGCCAGTAGTGACACAGGGCTGTGGTCCCAAGAGACCCAGTACTTC,CASSDTGLWSQETQYF,TRBV19,-,TRBJ2-5,-
TGTGCCAGTACCCCGAGGGGGTGGGGGAACAATCAGCCCCAGCATTTT,CASTPRGWGNNQPQHF,TRBV19,once,TRBJ1-5,-
TGTGCCAGCAGTGGACAGGGAGCCAAAAACATTCAGTACTTC,CASSGQGAKNIQYF,TRBV28,-,TRBJ2-4,TRBD1
TGTGCCAGCAGCTTGGAAGGGGGTTCTCCCTACGAGCAGTACTTC,CASSLEGGSPYEQYF,TRBV5-5,once,TRBJ2-7,-
TGTGCCACCAGCAGAGATCTCGCACAGGGGGCCTACGAGCAGTACTTC,CATSRDLAQGAYEQYF,TRBV15,-,TRBJ2-7,TRBD1
TGTGCCAGCAGCTTGGGGAGGGGGCAACCCCAGCATTTT,CASSLGRGQPQHF,TRBV7-9,-,TRBJ1-5,TRBD1
TGTGCCAGCTCACCGCCGGGTAGACAGGCTTACACCGGGGAGCTGTTTTTT,CASSPPGRQAYTGELFF,TRBV18,-,TRBJ2-2,-
TGTGCCACCTCAAACACAGCGGAGACCCAGTACTTC,CATSNTAETQYF,TRBV19,-,TRBJ2-5,-
TGTGCCAGCAGCTCGAGTGTCTCGGGCAGTCTTTCCGAAGCTTTCTTT,CASSSSVSGSLSEAFF,TRBV7-9,-,TRBJ1-1,-
TGTGCCAGCAGCCCGGACAGGGCGACTGAAGCTTTCTTT,CASSPDRATEAFF,TRBV5-6,-,TRBJ1-1,TRBD1
TGTGCCAGCAGTTCGGGACTAGCGGGGGCTGAGACCCAGTACTTC,CASSSGLAGAETQYF,TRBV28,once,TRBJ2-5,TRBD2
TGCGCCAGCAGCTTGGCCCCTGTGTCGAACACTGAAGCTTTCTTT,CASSLAPVSNTEAFF,TRBV5-1,once,TRBJ1-1,-
TGTGCCAGTAGTATCTCAGGAGGTACCGGGGAGCTGTTTTTT,CASSISGGTGELFF,TRBV19,-,TRBJ2-2,-
TGTGCCAGCAGCTCATCAGGGTTACAAGAGTACTTC,CASSSSGLQEYF,TRBV11-2,-,TRBJ2-7,-
TGTGCCAGCAGTGGCTGGACGGGCTATGGCTACACCTTC,CASSGWTGYGYTF,TRBV2,-,TRBJ1-2,-
TGTGCCATCAGTGAGTCGACCGTAGGGTTAGCGGGAGCCGAGCAGTACTTC,CAISESTVGLAGAEQYF,TRBV10-3,-,TRBJ2-7,TRBD2
TGCGCCAGCACGAGCAGCTCCTACAATGAGCAGTTCTTC,CASTSSSYNEQFF,TRBV10-2,-,TRBJ2-1,-
TGCGCCAGCAGCTTGGTAGGGGACCGGGTTTCTGGAAACACCATATATTTT,CASSLVGDRVSGNTIYF,TRBV5-1,-,TRBJ1-3,-
TGTGCCAGCGGACCGAGTAATGAAAAACTGTTTTTT,CASGPSNEKLFF,TRBV5-4,-,TRBJ1-4,-
TGCAGCTTCGGGACTAGCGGGCAAGAGACCCAGTACTTC,CSFGTSGQETQYF,TRBV29-1,-,TRBJ2-5,TRBD2
TGTGCCAGCAGCTTATCGGGACAGGCGAACGTCCAGTACTTC,CASSLSGQANVQYF,TRBV7-2,once,TRBJ2-5,TRBD1